The clone carrying this T cell receptor (beta chain) was found a few times. The target antigen is unknown. Combining iRepertoire HTBI primers with Arm-PCR of CDR3 regions, the authors built TCR beta libraries. Original processing methods: Identification of gene segments yielded more than 60 TRBV and more than eleven TRBJ across samples. MiXCR, run by TCRdb on the multiplex PCR reads, gives a single entry per CDR3 protein. In this record, the V and J calls reflect TCRdb's handling and not the investigators' own analysis. Here the sample spans 450,000 or so distinct CDR3 sequences, less than 25% being singletons. These data belong to a study of regulatory T cells in long-lasting Graves disease. Study outcomes and limitations: Peripheral blood was the sole material, not thyroid tissue. Favored usage of TRBV28, TRBJ1-2 and TRBJ2-5 was recorded in persistent disease.

CDR1 is SGHTA, CDR2 FQGNSA, per germline. The V segment lost 6 bases and the J segment 0 bases; nucleotides outside the gene matches: 6. This CDR3 is built from 15 residues. The time point here: persistent/refractory GD, antithyroid drugs over 5 years with positive TRAb. Making the TCR library involved RNA that had been extracted from PBMCs. The TCR originated in a female donor with Graves disease. The starting material was peripheral blood mononuclear cells (PBMCs), obtained when the disease was refractory, from a patient treated with antithyroid drugs. This rearrangement joins TRBV7-2 to TRBJ2-7; TRBD1 agrees at 9 bases. CDR3 sequence reads: CASSLRQGDSYEQYF. CDR3 sequence (DNA): TGTGCCAGCAGTCTGAGACAGGGGGACTCCTACGAGCAGTACTTC.